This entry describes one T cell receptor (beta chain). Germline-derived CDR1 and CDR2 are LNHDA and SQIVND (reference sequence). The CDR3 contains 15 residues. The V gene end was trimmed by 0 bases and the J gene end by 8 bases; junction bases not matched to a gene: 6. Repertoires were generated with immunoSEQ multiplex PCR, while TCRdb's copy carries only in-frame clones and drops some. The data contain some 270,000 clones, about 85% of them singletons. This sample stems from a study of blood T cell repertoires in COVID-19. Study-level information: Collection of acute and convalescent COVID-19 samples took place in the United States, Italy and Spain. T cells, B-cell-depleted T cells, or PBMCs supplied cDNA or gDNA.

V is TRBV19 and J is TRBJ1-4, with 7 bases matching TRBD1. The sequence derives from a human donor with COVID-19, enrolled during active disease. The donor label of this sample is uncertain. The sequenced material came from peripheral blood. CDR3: CASSIEGQPAEKLFF. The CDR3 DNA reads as TGTGCCAGTAGTATAGAGGGACAGCCCGCCGAAAAACTGTTTTTT.